This T cell receptor (beta chain) was sequenced in a study of tumor-infiltrating lymphocytes in primary liver carcinoma. Study-level background: Every sample contained roughly 3.65 to 7.5 million productive TCRbeta reads, and these numbers were similar from one tissue type to another.

Note on this clonotype: Its antigen remains unknown.

The CDR3 is 14 residues long. The germline V gene encodes CDR1 MNHEY and CDR2 SVGEGT. It was from 20-30 mg of unsorted bulk tissue that RNA and DNA were co-extracted. TCR beta cDNA was prepared out of 500 ng total RNA by means of a constant-region primer. Libraries covering TCR beta were generated through three nested multiplex PCR rounds (using a slightly modified ARM-PCR). For approximately 11 cycles apiece, the opening two PCR rounds ran with TRBV1-TRBV30 forward primers and a C-beta reverse primer. MiXCR, run by TCRdb on the multiplex PCR reads, gives a single entry per CDR3 protein. The table records more than 100,000 distinct CDR3 sequences, roughly 69% of them present only once. General study points: Relative to blood, tumors carried a significantly larger fraction of the repertoire in their top 250 clones (p = 0.039). Researchers found tumor-adjacent and tumor-blood pairs overlapped less than tumor region pairs.

This receptor was identified in a woman aged 55-70 years with primary liver carcinoma and hepatitis B virus infection. The sample consisted of liver tumor tissue from sampling region 1. Subset indicated: tumor region T1, superior pole. This chain links TRBV6-2 or TRBV6-3 with TRBJ1-5, with 9 positions matching TRBD1. CDR3 in DNA: TGTACCACCAGTAGGACAGGGGCCCTGGGGCCCCAGCATTTT. It encodes CTTSRTGALGPQHF.